These 20 T cell receptor beta chains share one sample of origin, sequenced in a study of blood T cell repertoires in COVID-19. Method: immunoSEQ multiplex PCR; TCRdb's copy keeps in-frame clones and lacks some. There are around 290,000 clones in the sample; 80% to 95% occur only once, and over 2% lies in the top ten. Sequencing input: peripheral blood. The receptors here all came from a woman aged 30 to 39 with COVID-19, enrolled during active disease.

CDR3: CASSYWAGGYTF. DNA of the CDR3: TGTGCCAGCAGTTACTGGGCGGGCGGCTACACCTTC. This chain joins TRBV6-5 and TRBJ1-2; no reliable D call. Looked up from germline, CDR1 is MNHEY and CDR2 is SVGAGI. The CDR3 is made up of 12 amino acids. V was cut by 1 base and J by 8 bases, with 8 bases left in between.

This chain joins TRBV11-2 and TRBJ1-2; D may be TRBD1 (6 bases). Trimming pared 1 base from V and 8 bases from J, leaving 11 bases between. The CDR3 runs to 13 residues. Germline loops: CDR1 SGHAT, CDR2 FQNNGV. This CDR3 reads CASSLARGGGYTF. DNA for the CDR3: TGTGCCAGCAGCTTAGCGCGGGGGGGCGGCTACACCTTC.

V and J are TRBV28 and TRBJ1-5; TRBD1 matches 8 bases. After removal of 3 bases from V and 3 bases from J, the junction contained 4 bases not matched to a gene. CDR3 length: 15 amino acids. Germline-derived CDR1 and CDR2 are MDHEN and SYDVKM. The CDR3: CASSFPTGDNQPQHF. As DNA, the CDR3 is TGTGCCAGCAGTTTTCCGACAGGGGACAATCAGCCCCAGCATTTT.

The chain carries TRBV11-2 and TRBJ1-1; 7 bases match TRBD1. Unmatched junction bases numbered 13, after V lost 4 bases and J lost 5 bases. Germline CDR1 and CDR2: SGHAT and FQNNGV. The CDR3 contains 16 residues. DNA of the CDR3: TGTGCCAGCAGCTCGTCGACAGGGTTTTGGGTTACTGAAGCTTTCTTT. This encodes CASSSSTGFWVTEAFF.

The chain carries TRBV14 and TRBJ2-7, with 8 bases that match TRBD2. The germline gives CDR1 SGHDN, CDR2 FVKESK. CDR3 length: 15 amino acids. With V trimmed by 2 bases and J by 3 bases, 6 bases remained unmatched. The CDR3 reads CASSQFTGLDYEQYF. In DNA form, the CDR3 reads TGTGCCAGCAGCCAATTTACGGGACTAGACTACGAGCAGTACTTC.

The CDR3 protein is CASSSPGAGANVLTF. CDR3 sequence (DNA): TGTGCCAGCAGTTCCCCGGGAGCTGGGGCCAACGTCCTGACTTTC. The gene calls are TRBV28 and TRBJ2-6, with a tentative D call TRBD2 (6 bases). The CDR3 is made up of 15 amino acids. Deletions cut 4 bases from V and 2 bases from J, with 9 bases between. The V gene's germline CDR1 is MDHEN and CDR2 SYDVKM.

V is TRBV30 and J is TRBJ2-3, with TRBD2 matching over 8 bases. Losses at the gene ends were 0 bases for V and 3 bases for J; bases not matched to a gene: 5. Germline loops: CDR1 GTSNPN, CDR2 SVGIG (reference sequence). This CDR3 region has 15 residues. This CDR3 reads CAWSVLAGGTDTQYF. The CDR3 nucleotides are TGTGCCTGGAGTGTACTGGCGGGAGGAACAGATACGCAGTATTTT. Complete variable domain (other parts from reference TRBV30 and TRBJ2-3): SQTIHQWPATLVQPVGSPLSLECTVEGTSNPNLYWYRQAAGRGLQLLFYSVGIGQISSEVPQNLSASRPQDRQFILSSKKLLLSDSGFYLCAWSVLAGGTDTQYFGPGTRLTVL.

This chain joins TRBV3-1 (or the pseudogene TRBV3-2) and TRBJ1-4; D may be TRBD1 (6 bases). The V end was cut by 5 bases, the J end by 5 bases, with 15 bases between. CDR1 LGHDT and CDR2 YNNKEL come from the germline V gene (reference sequence). The CDR3 spans 15 residues. CDR3 DNA: TGTGCCAGCAGCGGATACAGGGAGGGCAATGAAAAACTGTTTTTT. This gives the protein CASSGYREGNEKLFF.

V and J are TRBV5-1 and TRBJ2-2; TRBD1 might be the D (6 bases). Between the trimmed V and J ends, which lost 5 bases and 5 bases, there was a span of 16 bases. Germline CDR1 reads SGHRS; CDR2 reads YFSETQ. The CDR3 loop spans 15 amino acids. The CDR3 loop reads CASRGQFKETGELFF. CDR3 bases: TGCGCCAGCAGAGGACAGTTCAAGGAGACCGGGGAGCTGTTTTTT.

The chain is built from TRBV9 and TRBJ2-1, with a tentative D call TRBD1 (5 bases). Trimming stripped 3 bases from V and 9 bases from J, with 7 bases between. The CDR3 consists of 11 residues. Germline values: CDR1 SGDLS, CDR2 YYNGEE. The CDR3 reads CASSEQGEQFF. DNA for the CDR3: TGTGCCAGCAGCGAGCAGGGTGAGCAGTTCTTC.

V is TRBV2 and J is TRBJ1-1; the D gene is possibly TRBD1 (5 bases). Between the trimmed V and J ends, which lost 7 bases and 4 bases, there was a span of 13 bases. CDR3 length: 13 residues. Germline V lookup: CDR1 SNHLY, CDR2 FYNNEI. CDR3: CASTLGLPTEAFF. As DNA, the CDR3 is TGTGCCAGCACCCTGGGACTTCCCACTGAAGCTTTCTTT.

The V gene is TRBV27, the J gene TRBJ1-4, with TRBD1 matching 9 bases. Germline lookup yields CDR1 MNHEY and CDR2 SMNVEV (reference sequence). The CDR3 contains 14 residues. V lost 5 bases to trimming and J lost 7 bases; unmatched junction nucleotides: 5. The chain's CDR3 is CASSRDRAGEKLFF. CDR3 bases: TGTGCCAGCAGTCGGGACAGGGCGGGTGAAAAACTGTTTTTT.

This sequence joins TRBV5-1 and TRBJ1-4; TRBD1 agrees at 10 bases. V dropped 1 base and J dropped 5; count of bases not matched to a gene: 5. The CDR3 is made up of 16 amino acids. Germline CDR1 SGHRS, CDR2 YFSETQ. In DNA form, the CDR3 reads TGCGCCAGCAGCTTGTTACCGGGACAGGGGAATGAAAAACTGTTTTTT. Translation gives CASSLLPGQGNEKLFF.

The gene calls are TRBV6-5 and TRBJ2-1, with TRBD2 identical over 13 bases. Germline values: CDR1 MNHEY, CDR2 SVGAGI. The J segment lost 7 bases and the V segment lost 2 bases, leaving 5 bases of the junction unmatched. The CDR3 consists of 16 residues. CDR3 bases: TGTGCCAGCAGTTACACCACTAGCGGGAGGGCTAATGAGCAGTTCTTC. Translated: CASSYTTSGRANEQFF.

The chain employs TRBV10-1 and TRBJ2-1, with TRBD2 identical over 10 bases. Trimming at V came to 3 bases and at J to 4 bases, leaving 6 bases not matched to a gene. Germline lookup yields CDR1 WNHNN and CDR2 SYGVQD (reference sequence). There are 16 residues in the CDR3. The CDR3 DNA reads TGCGCCAGCAGTGAACAGCGGGAGGGACCTTACAATGAGCAGTTCTTC. This codes for CASSEQREGPYNEQFF.

The CDR3, as DNA: TGTGCCAGCAGTAGAGATCAGCCCCAGCATTTT. It yields the protein CASSRDQPQHF. V is TRBV6-5 and J is TRBJ1-5, with D unclear. Germline V gives CDR1 MNHEY, CDR2 SVGAGI. The CDR3 is 11 residues long. Trimming took off 5 bases at V and 5 bases at J, with 4 bases between the two ends.

The genes are TRBV28 and TRBJ1-5; D not resolved. The CDR3 is 14 residues long. CDR1 and CDR2 from the germline V gene are MDHEN and SYDVKM. The V end lost 8 bases, the J end lost 4 bases, and 15 bases lay between the germline ends. The CDR3 nucleotides read TGTGCCAGCTCTCAATCATTGGCAAATCAGCCCCAGCATTTT. Its translation: CASSQSLANQPQHF.

This clone was detected only once. The V call is TRBV3-1 (or the pseudogene TRBV3-2), the J call TRBJ1-3; D is uncertain. Germline values: CDR1 LGHDT, CDR2 YNNKEL (reference sequence). V was cut by 4 bases and J by 0 bases, with 4 bases left in between. The CDR3 contains 13 residues. The CDR3 nucleotides are TGTGCCAGCAGCCTTCTCTCTGGAAACACCATATATTTT. Protein: CASSLLSGNTIYF.

Only one count was recorded for this clone. Its ends do not fully match the called genes, so a read error is possible. The chain links TRBV30 to TRBJ1-4; D uncertain. Germline CDR1 is GTSNPN and CDR2 is SVGIG (reference sequence). This CDR3 contains 9 residues. Written as DNA, the CDR3 is TGTGCCTGGAAATGGATTGAGCGTTTT. It translates to CAWKWIERF. Full variable domain (rest looked up from reference TRBV30 and TRBJ1-4): SQTIHQWPATLVQPVGSPLSLECTVEGTSNPNLYWYRQAAGRGLQLLFYSVGIGQISSEVPQNLSASRPQDRQFILSSKKLLLSDSGFYLCAWKWIERFGSGTQLSVL.

This chain joins TRBV7-9 and TRBJ1-1; 10 bases line up with TRBD1. The germline V gene encodes CDR1 SEHNR and CDR2 FQNEAQ (reference sequence). The CDR3 runs 14 residues. V lost 3 bases and J lost 6; bases outside the gene matches: 4. The CDR3 bases are TGTGCCAGCAGCTTGACAGGGGGCTTCGCTGAAGCTTTCTTT. It encodes CASSLTGGFAEAFF.